This T cell receptor beta chain was identified during a study of blood T cells in healthy people across ages. At the level of the study: Capture via template switching afforded approximately one barcoded beta molecule per two T cells. Findings of the study overall: Estimates drawn from one million T cells were deemed to understate diversity.

Trimming shortened V by 2 bases and J by 0 bases, and 13 bases separated the two germline ends. There are 16 residues in the CDR3. Germline V gene sequence: CDR1 MGHRA, CDR2 YSYEKL. Samples had at least 6 million PBMCs isolated from them. Total RNA was isolated from each sample in quantities of at least 5 micrograms. Concerning this clonotype itself: Antigen specificity is unknown.

It was with a sample-barcoded 5' primer and a J-beta primer mix that a second PCR of roughly 7 to 11 cycles was run. TCRdb ran MiXCR on the 5' RACE reads and lists one entry per CDR3 protein. Of more than 1.4 million distinct CDR3 sequences detected, 42% appear once; the ten largest clones hold 7% to 9.5%. The sequence was collected from a woman in her late teens or twenties in good health. The genes are TRBV4-1 and TRBJ1-2; D remains ambiguous. The specimen was blood. The CDR3: CASSQTLAGPNYGYTF. For the CDR3, the DNA is TGCGCCAGCAGCCAAACCCTGGCAGGCCCTAACTATGGCTACACCTTC.